Below are 20 T cell receptor beta chains sequenced from a single sample in a study of CD8+CD57+ T cells in acquired aplastic anemia. Genomic DNA, serving as template, underwent TCR beta VDJ and CDR3 profiling. TCRdb re-derived calls from the reads in MiXCR, one entry per CDR3 protein. Altogether some 120,000 distinct CDR3 sequences are present, 48% being singletons, with the ten largest covering 2.5% to 3%. Sample: sorted CD4+, CD8+, or CD8+CD57+ T cells (not recorded which) from PBMCs. The receptors derive from a human donor in good health, serving as a control.

On this clonotype: A much more abundant neighbour one base away suggests this may be a read error. The chain combines TRBV3-1 with TRBJ2-7, with a weak D call TRBD1 (5 bases). V lost 1 base and J 3 bases, leaving 16 bases between the germline ends. This CDR3 spans 16 amino acids. The germline CDR1 and CDR2 sequences are LGHDT and YNNKEL (reference sequence). The CDR3, as DNA: TGTGCCAGCAGCCAAGTTTTCTCAAGGGGCCACTACGAGCAGTACTTC. Translation: CASSQVFSRGHYEQYF.

This clonotype appeared a single time. The V gene is TRBV20-1, the J gene TRBJ2-5; TRBD2 agrees at 10 bases. This CDR3 comprises 16 residues. Germline assignment: CDR1 DFQATT and CDR2 SNEGSKA (reference sequence). V lost 5 bases to trimming and J lost 2 bases; unmatched junction nucleotides: 11. The CDR3 nucleotides are TGCAGTGCTGGAAAAAGAGCGGGGGGGCGGCAAGAGACCCAGTACTTC. Its protein is CSAGKRAGGRQETQYF.

At least ten counts were recorded for this clonotype. The chain carries TRBV7-7 and TRBJ2-5; D not resolved. Germline V gene lookup returns CDR1 SSHAT and CDR2 FNYEAQ (reference sequence). This CDR3 contains 12 residues. Between the trimmed V and J ends, which lost 5 bases and 1 base, there was a span of 5 bases. This chain's CDR3 is CASSPSQETQYF. Here the CDR3 DNA reads TGTGCCAGCAGCCCTAGCCAAGAGACCCAGTACTTC.

This clonotype was seen many times. V and J are TRBV7-9 and TRBJ1-4; 10 bases agree with TRBD1. The ends lost 5 bases at V and 7 bases at J; junction bases unmatched: 4. This CDR3 has 14 amino acids. Germline V gene data show CDR1 as SEHNR and CDR2 as FQNEAQ (reference sequence). The CDR3 loop is CASSTGQGFEKLFF. The CDR3 coding sequence is TGTGCCAGCAGCACGGGACAGGGGTTTGAAAAACTGTTTTTT.

The J gene is TRBJ1-1, the V gene TRBV29-1, with 9 bases fitting TRBD1. Per germline, CDR1 SQVTM and CDR2 ANQGSEA. This CDR3 is built from 12 residues. Trimming cost V 4 bases and J 3 bases; bases outside gene matches: 0. This CDR3 reads CSVGTGDTEAFF. In DNA form, the CDR3 reads TGCAGCGTTGGGACAGGGGACACTGAAGCTTTCTTT.

The table lists this clonotype with a few counts. The rearrangement joins TRBV4-1 to TRBJ1-6, with D unclear. Germline V gene data show CDR1 as MGHRA and CDR2 as YSYEKL. V was trimmed by 5 bases and J by 10 bases, leaving 12 bases between them. This CDR3 spans 13 amino acids. CDR3 residues: CASSSPGRSPLHF. The CDR3 bases are TGCGCCAGCAGCTCTCCCGGAAGGTCACCCCTCCACTTT.

V gene TRBV29-1 combines with J gene TRBJ2-3; no definite D call. Germline loops: CDR1 SQVTM, CDR2 ANQGSEA. This CDR3 spans 11 amino acids. The CDR3 sequence is CILRGTDTQYF. CDR3 bases: TGCATCCTTAGGGGCACAGATACGCAGTATTTT.

The J gene is TRBJ2-7, the V gene TRBV15, with 9 positions matching TRBD1. Per germline, CDR1 LNHNV and CDR2 YYDKDF (reference sequence). Trimming removed 0 bases from V and 1 base from J; junction bases left unmatched: 1. The CDR3 loop spans 15 amino acids. In DNA form, the CDR3 reads TGTGCCACCAGCAGAGAGGGGACAGGGTCCTACGAGCAGTACTTC. Protein: CATSREGTGSYEQYF.

V and J are TRBV4-2 and TRBJ2-1; 9 nucleotides match TRBD2. Germline CDR1 LGHNA, CDR2 YNFKEQ. The CDR3 covers 15 residues. V trimming: 1 base; J trimming: 11 bases; junction bases outside the gene matches: 9. The CDR3, as DNA: TGTGCCAGCAGCCAAGGGCCTAGCGGGATGAAAAAGCAGTTCTTC. It specifies CASSQGPSGMKKQFF.

Concerning this clonotype: With a much larger clone just one base away, this may be a read error. The chain employs TRBV20-1 and TRBJ2-5; D perhaps matches TRBD2 (6 bases). Germline CDR1 DFQATT, CDR2 SNEGSKA (reference sequence). CDR3 size: 13 residues. The CDR3 DNA reads TGCAGTGCTCATAGGGACTCCCAAGGGACCCAGTACTTC. Protein product: CSAHRDSQGTQYF.

The CDR3 here is CASSEEGGLNEAFF. The CDR3 DNA reads as TGTGCCAGCAGTGAAGAAGGCGGTCTTAATGAAGCTTTCTTT. This chain uses TRBV2 with TRBJ1-1, with D unresolved. CDR3 length: 14 amino acids. V gave up 1 base and J gave up 7 bases, with 13 bases separating them. Germline CDR1 SNHLY, CDR2 FYNNEI.

The V and J genes are TRBV7-2 and TRBJ1-1; D perhaps matches TRBD1 (5 bases). This CDR3 spans 15 amino acids. CDR1 is SGHTA and CDR2 is FQGNSA in the germline V gene. V gave up 4 bases and J gave up 5 bases, with 17 bases separating them. The DNA of the CDR3 is TGTGCCAGCAGCTCGGGATGGGGGGTAGGGACTGAAGCTTTCTTT. Amino acids: CASSSGWGVGTEAFF.

Remarks on this clonotype: A read error is possible here, since a much larger clone lies one base away. The CDR3 here is CASSRTINSGGVQDTQYF. The CDR3 DNA is TGTGCCAGCAGCCGGACGATCAATAGCGGGGGGGTCCAAGATACGCAGTATTTT. V gene TRBV3-1 combines with J gene TRBJ2-3; 11 bases are a match to TRBD2. With 4 bases clipped from V and 5 bases from J, the junction kept 14 bases outside the gene matches. The V gene's germline CDR1 is LGHDT and CDR2 YNNKEL (reference sequence). The CDR3 extends over 18 amino acids.

CDR3 residues: CASSPRQFEFGYTF. CDR3 nucleotide sequence: TGTGCCAGCAGCCCTCGACAGTTTGAGTTTGGCTACACCTTC. This rearrangement joins TRBV11-2 to TRBJ1-2; TRBD1 is a possible D gene (5 bases). The CDR3 extends over 14 amino acids. The germline V and J ends were trimmed by 5 bases and 7 bases, with 17 bases remaining between them. The germline gives CDR1 SGHAT, CDR2 FQNNGV.

The chain has TRBV25-1 and TRBJ1-2; the D is unclear. Trimming left V 0 bases short and J 11 bases short, with 10 bases between. The CDR3 spans 12 residues. Per the germline V gene, CDR1 is MGHDK and CDR2 is SYGVNS. CDR3 residues: CASSEYLSGYTF. In DNA, the CDR3 is TGTGCCAGCAGTGAATATTTAAGTGGGTACACCTTC.

Note on this clonotype: A much larger clone is a single base away; this may be a read error. This chain connects TRBV5-1 to TRBJ2-3; tentative D call: TRBD2 (6 bases). The germline gives CDR1 SGHRS, CDR2 YFSETQ. The CDR3 length is 16 residues. Here the CDR3 reads CASSLAGRGTTGTQYF. The CDR3 DNA reads as TGCGCCAGCAGCTTGGCGGGTCGGGGGACCACAGGTACGCAGTATTTT.

J is TRBJ2-2 and V is TRBV7-9; no definite D call. Germline V gene sequence: CDR1 SEHNR, CDR2 FQNEAQ (reference sequence). CDR3 length: 11 amino acids. V was shortened by 6 bases and J by 5 bases, with 4 bases between the two germline ends. Here the CDR3 DNA reads TGTGCCAGCAGACTTACCGGGGAGCTGTTTTTT. It yields the protein CASRLTGELFF.

This clonotype appeared once. The conserved closing phenylalanine or tryptophan is absent in this CDR3, likely reflecting a read error. The chain links TRBV7-2 to TRBJ2-7; D remains unclear. The CDR3 has 15 amino acids. V was cut by 1 base and J by 2 bases, with 12 bases left in between. Germline CDR1 SGHTA, CDR2 FQGNSA. Here the CDR3 DNA reads TGTGCCAGCAGCTTAGGAATTGGCAGCCCCTACGAGCAGTACTTA. Amino acid sequence: CASSLGIGSPYEQYL.

This clonotype occurred many times. This chain links TRBV20-1 with TRBJ2-3, with a tentative D call TRBD2 (6 bases). CDR3 length: 16 amino acids. Deletions cut 3 bases from V and 7 bases from J, with 23 bases between. Germline-derived CDR1 and CDR2 are DFQATT and SNEGSKA (reference sequence). DNA for the CDR3: TGCAGTGCTAGCAAACCCGTCGGCGGGGAAGCAAATACGCAGTATTTT. It translates to CSASKPVGGEANTQYF.

The chain recombines TRBV3-1 with TRBJ1-1; 10 bases align to TRBD1. Looked up from germline, CDR1 is LGHDT and CDR2 is YNNKEL (reference sequence). CDR3 length equals 13 residues. Trimming cost V 4 bases and J 6 bases; bases outside gene matches: 2. The CDR3 DNA reads TGTGCCAGCAGCCGGGACAGGGGATCTGAAGCTTTCTTT. Translated: CASSRDRGSEAFF.